This is a list of T cell receptor beta chains from one sample in a study of blood T cells in healthy people across ages. TCRdb independently ran MiXCR on the 5' RACE reads; one entry per CDR3 protein. Of 1.5 million to 2 million distinct CDR3 sequences in the sample, more than 35% were seen once. Sequencing used blood. The receptors stem from a human donor in good health. Each CDR3 is given with its conserved first and last residue. A D gene is named only where the DNA matches it firmly. The size field is filled for only some rows; it gives once, few, many or a size class.

>TRBV7-9|few|TRBD1|TRBJ2-4
CASSPRQGRNIQYF
TGTGCCAGCAGCCCTCGACAGGGGAGAAACATTCAGTACTTC
>TRBV7-2|few|TRBD2|TRBJ2-1
CASSLAGQINEQFF
TGTGCCAGCAGCCTAGCGGGACAGATCAATGAGCAGTTCTTC
>TRBV12-3/TRBV12-4|.|.|TRBJ1-1
CASSFSLGALMNTEAFF
TGTGCCAGCAGTTTCTCCCTAGGTGCCCTCATGAACACTGAAGCTTTCTTT
>TRBV11-2|.|.|TRBJ2-1
CASSLASLRQFF
TGTGCCAGCAGCTTAGCTAGTTTGCGCCAGTTCTTC
>TRBV12-3/TRBV12-4|.|.|TRBJ2-7
CASSLARRGAYEQYF
TGTGCCAGCAGTTTAGCGCGAAGGGGAGCGTACGAGCAGTACTTC
>TRBV7-6|few|TRBD2|TRBJ2-6
CASSLAGGTGSSGANVLTF
TGTGCCAGCAGCTTAGCGGGGGGGACGGGTTCCTCTGGGGCCAACGTCCTGACTTTC
>TRBV5-6|few|TRBD1|TRBJ2-1
CASSFDLGQGTAETYNEQFF
TGTGCCAGCAGCTTCGATCTGGGACAGGGAACCGCTGAGACTTACAATGAGCAGTTCTTC
>TRBV24-1|.|.|TRBJ2-2
CATFSGNTGELFF
TGTGCCACCTTTAGCGGTAACACCGGGGAGCTGTTTTTT
>TRBV20-1|.|.|TRBJ2-6
CSARGLWDSGANVLTF
TGCAGTGCTAGAGGGCTGTGGGACTCTGGGGCCAACGTCCTGACTTTC
>TRBV4-2|few|TRBD1|TRBJ2-7
CASSQDGTGVEEQYF
TGTGCCAGCAGCCAAGATGGGACAGGGGTGGAAGAGCAGTACTTC
>TRBV6-2/TRBV6-3|.|.|TRBJ1-4
CASSYEPENLEPFF
TGTGCCAGCAGTTATGAGCCAGAAAACTTGGAACCGTTTTTT
>TRBV12-3/TRBV12-4|.|TRBD2|TRBJ2-3
CASSPAPGLAGEDAQYF
TGTGCCAGCAGTCCTGCCCCGGGACTAGCGGGAGAAGATGCGCAGTATTTT
>TRBV20-1|.|.|TRBJ1-6
CSARSGTYSPLHF
TGCAGTGCGAGATCAGGGACCTATTCACCCCTCCACTTT
>TRBV7-2|few|TRBD1|TRBJ2-5
CASSSYLTQGARGETQYF
TGTGCCAGCAGCTCTTACTTAACACAGGGGGCGCGGGGAGAGACCCAGTACTTC
>TRBV27|.|.|TRBJ2-1
CASSFGQYNGQFF
TGTGCCAGCAGTTTCGGACAGTACAATGGGCAGTTCTTC
>TRBV7-2|.|.|TRBJ2-5
CASNLVVPGGTQYF
TGTGCCAGCAACTTAGTCGTCCCTGGGGGGACCCAGTACTTC
>TRBV2|.|TRBD2|TRBJ2-1
CASSNTGTSGGAYNEQFF
TGTGCCAGCAGTAATACAGGGACTAGCGGGGGGGCCTACAATGAGCAGTTCTTC
>TRBV12-3/TRBV12-4|.|TRBD1|TRBJ2-2
CASNQQGGNTGELFF
TGTGCCAGCAACCAACAGGGGGGGAACACCGGGGAGCTGTTTTTT
>TRBV7-3|once|.|TRBJ2-3
CASSSNTETQYF
TGTGCCAGCAGCTCAAACACAGAAACGCAGTATTTT
>TRBV24-1|.|.|TRBJ2-6
CATTSGSGANVLTF
TGTGCCACCACTTCGGGCTCTGGGGCCAACGTCCTGACTTTC
>TRBV12-3/TRBV12-4|.|.|TRBJ1-2
CASSDWGAGYTF
TGTGCCAGCAGTGACTGGGGCGCGGGCTACACCTTC
>TRBV12-3/TRBV12-4|.|.|TRBJ2-1
CASQTFNEQFF
TGTGCCAGCCAAACCTTCAATGAGCAGTTCTTC
>TRBV20-1|.|TRBD2|TRBJ2-3
CSAGGGEMPQETQYF
TGCAGTGCTGGCGGGGGGGAGATGCCACAAGAGACCCAGTATTTT
>TRBV11-2|.|.|TRBJ1-1
CASSYDRNEAFF
TGTGCCAGCAGCTACGACAGAAATGAAGCTTTCTTT
>TRBV5-1|few|TRBD1|TRBJ2-7
CASSLVQPGQDLCEQYF
TGCGCCAGCAGCTTGGTCCAACCGGGACAGGATTTATGCGAGCAGTACTTC
>TRBV4-3|.|.|TRBJ2-7
CASSQLGLNMQYF
TGCGCCAGCAGTCAACTCGGATTAAACATGCAGTACTTC
>TRBV7-3|few|.|TRBJ2-3
CASSFVAESTDTQYF
TGTGCCAGCAGCTTCGTGGCAGAGAGCACAGATACGCAGTATTTT
>TRBV20-1|few|.|TRBJ1-2
CSATFGGKGYTF
TGCAGTGCTACTTTTGGGGGAAAGGGCTACACCTTC
>TRBV6-1|.|TRBD1|TRBJ2-7
CASSSPYRGTGSAHEQYF
TGTGCCAGCAGCTCCCCTTACAGGGGGACAGGCAGTGCCCACGAGCAGTACTTC
>TRBV19|.|.|TRBJ2-5
CASSIEWGTETQYF
TGTGCCAGTAGTATAGAATGGGGGACAGAGACCCAGTACTTC
>TRBV4-1|once|.|TRBJ1-1
CASSHTGTTEAFF
TGCGCCAGCAGCCATACAGGTACAACTGAAGCTTTCTTT
>TRBV4-2|.|.|TRBJ2-7
CASSRRRPGQGLPTSGTTYEQYF
TGTGCCAGCAGCCGGCGCCGCCCGGGACAGGGGCTTCCCACTAGCGGGACTACCTACGAGCAGTACTTC
>TRBV10-3|few|TRBD2|TRBJ2-5
CAIRTGTSGGRQTQYF
TGTGCCATCAGGACCGGGACTAGCGGGGGGAGGCAGACCCAGTACTTC
>TRBV7-9|.|TRBD1|TRBJ2-5
CSSSGQGRPMKQYF
TGTTCCAGCAGCGGACAGGGGAGGCCGATGAAGCAGTACTTC
>TRBV6-1|few|.|TRBJ1-2
CASSTIEGPLSYGYTF
TGTGCCAGCAGTACCATAGAGGGACCTCTATCCTATGGCTACACCTTC
>TRBV7-9|.|.|TRBJ1-1
CASSLGIMLGDTEAFF
TGTGCCAGCAGCTTAGGTATAATGCTTGGGGACACTGAAGCTTTCTTT
>TRBV5-5|.|.|TRBJ1-4
CASSLLPGEKLFF
TGTGCCAGCAGCTTGCTTCCAGGAGAAAAACTGTTTTTT
>TRBV15|.|.|TRBJ1-5
CATSRDHNQPQHF
TGCGCCACCAGCAGAGATCACAATCAGCCCCAGCATTTT
>TRBV7-9|.|.|TRBJ2-4
CASSPYSLLNEQYF
TGTGCCAGCAGCCCCTACAGTTTACTTAATGAGCAGTACTTC
>TRBV12-3/TRBV12-4|.|.|TRBJ2-1
CASSLRMSSYNEQFF
TGTGCCAGCAGTTTGAGAATGAGCTCCTACAATGAGCAGTTCTTC
>TRBV7-6|few|.|TRBJ2-5
CASSPRLVGQETQYF
TGTGCCAGCAGCCCGCGGCTCGTGGGCCAAGAGACCCAGTACTTC
>TRBV20-1|.|TRBD1|TRBJ1-1
CSANDPGQGNTEAFF
TGCAGTGCTAACGACCCGGGACAGGGGAACACTGAAGCTTTCTTT
>TRBV5-1|.|TRBD1|TRBJ1-6
CASSRGTGDSPLHF
TGCGCCAGCAGCCGCGGGACAGGGGATTCACCCCTCCACTTT
>TRBV24-1|few|.|TRBJ1-2
CATSVGQDYGYTF
TGTGCCACCAGTGTAGGTCAGGACTATGGCTACACCTTC
>TRBV7-2|once|.|TRBJ1-2
CASSLESENYDYTF
TGTGCCAGCAGCTTAGAATCGGAGAACTATGACTACACCTTC
>TRBV5-1|.|TRBD2|TRBJ2-3
CASSETSLHADTQYF
TGCGCCAGCAGCGAGACTAGCCTGCACGCAGATACGCAGTATTTT